Shown below are 30 T cell receptor beta chains from a single sample sequenced in a study of cytomegalovirus exposure and HLA in healthy donors. It was with 60 Vbeta and 13 Jbeta primers that the PCR ran. Profiled with immunoSEQ multiplex PCR; TCRdb holds only in-frame clones, not every one. The sample records about 140,000 clones, approximately 80% being singletons. The sequenced sample was PBMCs. The receptors were gathered from a boy between 2 and 15 years old in good health and CMV-seronegative.

In nucleotides, the CDR3 is TGTGCCAGCTTGTCGCAGGGTAACACTGAAGCTTTCTTT. This encodes CASLSQGNTEAFF. This sequence joins TRBV2 and TRBJ1-1; D may be TRBD1 (5 bases). Deletions cut 8 bases from V and 2 bases from J, with 12 bases between. Per the germline V gene, CDR1 is SNHLY and CDR2 is FYNNEI. CDR3 length: 13 residues.

The chain has TRBV5-4 and TRBJ2-7; 7 nucleotides agree with TRBD1. Germline-derived CDR1 and CDR2 are SGHNT and YYREEE (reference sequence). The CDR3 contains 17 residues. V lost 3 bases, J lost 6 bases, and 18 bases stayed unmatched. CDR3 sequence: CASSSEGRGLLSAEQYF. CDR3 nucleotides: TGTGCCAGCAGCTCCGAGGGTAGGGGGCTTCTAAGCGCCGAGCAGTACTTC.

The CDR3 region has the DNA TGTGCCAGCAGTTTGAGACAGGGAATCAATGAGCAGTTCTTC. It yields the protein CASSLRQGINEQFF. The chain recombines TRBV27 with TRBJ2-1, with 7 nucleotides matching TRBD1. Germline values: CDR1 MNHEY, CDR2 SMNVEV (reference sequence). V was clipped by 3 bases and J by 6 bases; unmatched bases: 5. The CDR3 runs 14 residues.

CDR3 sequence reads: CASMPMAGAQETQYF. The CDR3 nucleotides read TGTGCCAGCATGCCTATGGCGGGGGCACAAGAGACCCAGTACTTC. This rearrangement joins TRBV7-9 to TRBJ2-5; a weak D match, TRBD2 (7 bases). The V end was cut by 7 bases, the J end by 2 bases, with 17 bases between. The CDR3 runs 15 residues. Germline CDR1 is SEHNR and CDR2 is FQNEAQ (reference sequence).

The V and J genes are TRBV19 and TRBJ2-3; unclear D gene. The CDR3 extends over 14 amino acids. Germline loops: CDR1 LNHDA, CDR2 SQIVND (reference sequence). The V end lost 3 bases, the J end lost 3 bases, and 10 bases lay between the germline ends. CDR3 protein: CASSMGYLTDTQYF. The CDR3 region has the DNA TGTGCCAGTAGTATGGGCTACCTTACAGATACGCAGTATTTT.

The chain employs TRBV5-1 and TRBJ1-4, with 7 bases identical to TRBD1. Germline CDR1 reads SGHRS; CDR2 reads YFSETQ. The CDR3 has 15 residues. Unmatched junction bases numbered 10, after V lost 4 bases and J lost 7 bases. The CDR3: CASSRRQGRGEKLFF. DNA of the CDR3: TGCGCCAGCAGCCGCCGACAGGGTAGGGGTGAAAAACTGTTTTTT.

This clone appeared a few times. V usage is TRBV2 and J usage is TRBJ2-2; 7 bases fit TRBD1. Germline CDR1 is SNHLY and CDR2 is FYNNEI. The CDR3 runs to 14 residues. V was clipped by 4 bases and J by 7 bases; unmatched bases: 6. CDR3 protein: CASSVKGAGGELFF. In DNA form, the CDR3 reads TGTGCCAGCAGTGTAAAGGGGGCCGGCGGGGAGCTGTTTTTT.

The genes are TRBV5-1 and TRBJ2-3; perhaps TRBD1 as D (5 bases). The CDR3 totals 14 residues. The germline V gene encodes CDR1 SGHRS and CDR2 YFSETQ. Deletions cut 8 bases from V and 1 base from J, with 14 bases between. Written as DNA, the CDR3 is TGCGCCAGTCAAGCCACAGGTGGCACAGATACGCAGTATTTT. Protein product: CASQATGGTDTQYF.

V is TRBV2 and J is TRBJ1-5; a weak D match, TRBD1 (6 bases). V was trimmed by 0 bases and J by 7 bases, leaving 13 bases between them. Germline V gene lookup returns CDR1 SNHLY and CDR2 FYNNEI. The CDR3 sequence is 15 residues long. The CDR3 loop reads CASSEALGGRQPQHF. The CDR3 nucleotides read TGTGCCAGCAGTGAAGCGCTCGGGGGGCGACAGCCCCAGCATTTT.

V gene TRBV7-9 combines with J gene TRBJ1-1; D remains unclear. The germline V and J ends were trimmed by 1 base and 10 bases, with 10 bases remaining between them. This CDR3 contains 12 residues. CDR1 and CDR2 (germline): SEHNR, FQNEAQ (reference sequence). CDR3 DNA: TGTGCCAGCAGCTTAGTCAGTCGTGGAGCTTTCTTT. This sequence encodes CASSLVSRGAFF.

This clone has more than one count but fewer than ten. The CDR3, as DNA: TGTGCCAGCGCAGACACAGGGGTCCCCTCCTACAATGAGCAGTTCTTC. Protein: CASADTGVPSYNEQFF. This rearrangement joins TRBV18 to TRBJ2-1; 7 positions match TRBD1. Germline V CDR1 and CDR2: KGHSH, LQKENI. Trimming took 8 bases from V and 0 from J; bases not matched to a gene: 10. The CDR3 consists of 16 residues.

The chain joins TRBV27 to TRBJ1-1; weak D call: TRBD1 (5 bases). Germline V lookup: CDR1 MNHEY, CDR2 SMNVEV (reference sequence). V was trimmed by 5 bases and J by 0 bases, leaving 10 bases between them. This CDR3 comprises 14 residues. The CDR3 region has the DNA TGTGCCAGCAGTGCGGGGGTCATGAACACTGAAGCTTTCTTT. Its protein is CASSAGVMNTEAFF.

The chain couples TRBV4-2 to TRBJ2-7; 8 nucleotides align to TRBD1. Germline loops: CDR1 LGHNA, CDR2 YNFKEQ. The CDR3 is made up of 14 amino acids. The ends lost 2 bases at V and 6 bases at J; junction bases unmatched: 6. The DNA of the CDR3 is TGTGCCAGCAGCCAAAGTCAGGGGGCATCCGAGCAGTACTTC. Translating gives CASSQSQGASEQYF.

This clone was seen once. The genes are TRBV5-1 and TRBJ2-2; unclear D gene. Germline V gene data show CDR1 as SGHRS and CDR2 as YFSETQ. Trimming cost V 1 base and J 1 base, with 5 bases left between them. The CDR3 spans 14 residues. CDR3 nucleotides: TGCGCCAGCAGCTTGCAACAGAACACCGGGGAGCTGTTTTTT. It translates to CASSLQQNTGELFF. Full variable domain (rest looked up from reference TRBV5-1 and TRBJ2-2): KAGVTQTPRYLIKTRGQQVTLSCSPISGHRSVSWYQQTPGQGLQFLFEYFSETQRNKGNFPGRFSGRQFSNSRSEMNVSTLELGDSALYLCASSLQQNTGELFFGEGSRLTVL.

The chain is built from TRBV28 and TRBJ2-1; TRBD2 matches 7 bases. The CDR3 has 15 amino acids. Per germline, CDR1 MDHEN and CDR2 SYDVKM. The V gene end was trimmed by 5 bases and the J gene end by 6 bases; junction bases not matched to a gene: 10. For the CDR3, the DNA is TGTGCCAGCAGTCCCTCGGGACTACCGTCCAATGAGCAGTTCTTC. Its translation is CASSPSGLPSNEQFF.

The chain employs TRBV9 and TRBJ2-7; D remains unclear. Trimming cost V 0 bases and J 2 bases, with 12 bases left between them. The CDR3 is 15 amino acids. The germline gives CDR1 SGDLS, CDR2 YYNGEE. The CDR3 spells CASSVDRDTAYEQYF. The CDR3 DNA reads TGTGCCAGCAGCGTAGATCGAGACACGGCCTACGAGCAGTACTTC.

The rearrangement joins TRBV12-5 to TRBJ1-2; weak D call: TRBD1 (5 bases). The germline V gene encodes CDR1 LGHNT and CDR2 FRNRAP. Trimming took 6 bases from V and 8 from J, leaving 22 bases between them. The CDR3 has 15 residues. CDR3 nucleotides: TGTGCTAGTGGCCAGCTGACTCCGGGACTACGAGGCTACACCTTC. Its translation is CASGQLTPGLRGYTF. The full variable domain, completed using reference TRBV12-5 and TRBJ1-2, is DARVTQTPRHKVTEMGQEVTMRCQPILGHNTVFWYRQTMMQGLELLAYFRNRAPLDDSGMPKDRFSAEMPDATLATLKIQPSEPRDSAVYFCASGQLTPGLRGYTFGSGTRLTVV.

The V gene is TRBV5-1, the J gene TRBJ1-3; D unresolved. The CDR3 sequence is 15 residues long. V was shortened by 0 bases and J by 1 base, with 8 bases between the two germline ends. In germline, CDR1 is SGHRS, CDR2 YFSETQ. For the CDR3, the DNA is TGCGCCAGCAGCTTGGCCCTCGGGTCTGGAAACACCATATATTTT. Amino acid sequence: CASSLALGSGNTIYF.

This clone has only one observation. Written as DNA, the CDR3 is TGTGCCAGCCGCCCAGGGGGTAACTATGGCTACACCTTC. It specifies CASRPGGNYGYTF. The genes are TRBV27 and TRBJ1-2; 7 bases fit TRBD1. CDR1 and CDR2 from the germline V gene are MNHEY and SMNVEV (reference sequence). This CDR3 contains 13 residues. Trimming cost V 8 bases and J 1 base; bases outside gene matches: 4.

The V and J genes are TRBV27 and TRBJ2-1; 11 bases align to TRBD1. Germline CDR1 is MNHEY and CDR2 is SMNVEV (reference sequence). The CDR3 extends over 18 amino acids. The J segment lost 6 bases and the V segment lost 4 bases, leaving 14 bases of the junction unmatched. Written as DNA, the CDR3 is TGTGCCAGCAGTTCGCCCAGAAACCGGGACAGGGGGATCAATGAGCAGTTCTTC. Translation gives CASSSPRNRDRGINEQFF.

V is TRBV4-1 and J is TRBJ1-5; 8 positions agree with TRBD1. The V and J ends lost 1 base and 5 bases, in that order; junction bases with no gene match: 10. This CDR3 is built from 17 residues. The V gene's germline CDR1 is MGHRA and CDR2 YSYEKL. CDR3 DNA sequence: TGCGCCAGCAGCCAAGCCTGGGGACAGGAGTATTATCAGCCCCAGCATTTT. Amino acid sequence: CASSQAWGQEYYQPQHF.

This clone turned up a few times. The genes are TRBV6-4 and TRBJ2-1; 10 positions match TRBD2. This CDR3 is built from 15 residues. Trimming removed 3 bases from V and 3 bases from J; junction bases left unmatched: 2. The germline gives CDR1 MRHNA, CDR2 SNTAGT. The CDR3 reads CASSEGTSDYNEQFF. The CDR3 DNA is TGTGCCAGCAGTGAAGGGACTAGCGACTACAATGAGCAGTTCTTC.

With respect to this clone: The junction does not match germline at one end; this may be a read error. The chain carries TRBV29-1 and TRBJ2-1; D remains ambiguous. Germline values: CDR1 SQVTM, CDR2 ANQGSEA. CDR3 size: 15 residues. Here the CDR3 DNA reads TGCAGCGTTGAAGCCGTGGGCCGGTGGAACAATCAGCAGTTCTTC. It yields the protein CSVEAVGRWNNQQFF.

The V gene is TRBV25-1, the J gene TRBJ2-5; 9 bases line up with TRBD1. The length of the CDR3 is 15 residues. Trimming took 5 bases from V and 5 from J; bases not matched to a gene: 9. Germline CDR1 is MGHDK and CDR2 is SYGVNS. DNA of the CDR3: TGTGCCAGCAGTAAAACAGGGGGCATCGGGGAGACCCAGTACTTC. This codes for CASSKTGGIGETQYF.

The chain combines TRBV19 with TRBJ2-7; no definite D call. The CDR3 runs 12 residues. Looked up from germline, CDR1 is LNHDA and CDR2 is SQIVND (reference sequence). Trimming stripped 4 bases from V and 0 bases from J, with 4 bases between. As DNA, the CDR3 is TGTGCCAGTAGTAATCTCTCCTACGAGCAGTACTTC. It encodes CASSNLSYEQYF.

This chain connects TRBV7-6 to TRBJ2-5; D remains ambiguous. The J call could be wrong; TRBJ2-7 is a better fit for the DNA end. Germline values: CDR1 SGHVS, CDR2 FNYEAQ. The CDR3 is 13 amino acids. The CDR3 protein is CASSLASSYEQYF. The CDR3, as DNA: TGTGCCAGCAGCTTAGCTAGCTCCTACGAGCAGTACTTC.

The CDR3 loop is CASSLSGVGANVLTF. CDR3 coding DNA: TGTGCCAGCAGTTTATCAGGGGTAGGGGCCAACGTCCTGACTTTC. The J gene is TRBJ2-6, the V gene TRBV27; possibly TRBD1 for D (5 bases). Trimming removed 0 bases from V and 4 bases from J, with 7 bases in between. The germline V gene encodes CDR1 MNHEY and CDR2 SMNVEV (reference sequence). This CDR3 comprises 15 residues.

This clone was observed a handful of times. The chain's CDR3 is CASSPPTDRGYTF. CDR3 bases: TGTGCCAGCAGCCCACCGACAGATCGTGGCTACACCTTC. This chain joins TRBV2 and TRBJ1-2, with a tentative D call TRBD1 (5 bases). CDR3 length equals 13 residues. The germline CDR1 and CDR2 sequences are SNHLY and FYNNEI. The germline V and J ends were trimmed by 6 bases and 7 bases, with 15 bases remaining between them.

The rearrangement links TRBV15 to TRBJ1-2, with 8 bases aligning to TRBD1. The germline CDR1 and CDR2 sequences are LNHNV and YYDKDF (reference sequence). The CDR3 covers 17 residues. The J segment lost 3 bases and the V segment lost 2 bases, leaving 11 bases of the junction unmatched. The CDR3 region has the DNA TGTGCCACCAGCAGAAAAGACAGGGACAGGCTTTACTATGGCTACACCTTC. It encodes CATSRKDRDRLYYGYTF.

The chain is built from TRBV6-1 and TRBJ1-2, with a weak D call TRBD1 (5 bases). Trimming took off 1 base at V and 4 bases at J, with 10 bases between the two ends. The CDR3 runs 14 residues. Per germline, CDR1 MNHNS and CDR2 SASEGT. The CDR3 protein is CASSEVGTPYGYTF. As DNA, the CDR3 is TGTGCCAGCAGTGAAGTAGGGACTCCCTATGGCTACACCTTC.